Each of the 20 T cell receptor beta chains below was sequenced from the same sample in a study of blood T cell repertoires in COVID-19. The protocol was immunoSEQ multiplex PCR, while the TCRdb copy is restricted to in-frame clones and leaves out a portion. The sample shows hundreds of thousands of clones, around 79% of them seen only once. The sample comprised peripheral blood. Receptor source: a woman of 80 years or more with acute or convalescent COVID-19.

The gene calls are TRBV5-1 and TRBJ2-7; 9 bases are a match to TRBD1. Trimming at V came to 4 bases and at J to 5 bases, leaving 10 bases not matched to a gene. Germline values: CDR1 SGHRS, CDR2 YFSETQ. The CDR3 totals 15 residues. The CDR3 sequence: CASSRGSGQGNEQYF. The CDR3 coding sequence is TGCGCCAGCAGCCGGGGGTCCGGACAGGGGAACGAGCAGTACTTC.

The CDR3 coding sequence is TGTGCCAGCAAGCGAAGCAGTGAGCAGTTCTTC. It encodes CASKRSSEQFF. This sequence joins TRBV2 and TRBJ2-1; no definite D call. The CDR3 loop spans 11 amino acids. CDR1 is SNHLY and CDR2 is FYNNEI in the germline V gene. With 7 bases removed from V and 9 bases from J, the gap between germline ends came to 10 bases.

The rearrangement uses TRBV27 and TRBJ2-7; 10 nucleotides match TRBD2. Germline V lookup: CDR1 MNHEY, CDR2 SMNVEV (reference sequence). V was pared by 6 bases and J by 5 bases, with 10 bases of the junction left unmatched. The CDR3 length is 15 residues. The DNA for the CDR3 is TGTGCCAGCAGCCGACCGGGACTAGCGTCAGACGAGCAGTACTTC. Its translation: CASSRPGLASDEQYF.

V gene TRBV2 combines with J gene TRBJ1-1; no reliable D call. CDR3 size: 13 residues. The germline CDR1 and CDR2 sequences are SNHLY and FYNNEI. Trimming left V 3 bases short and J 0 bases short, with 5 bases between. CDR3 region: CASSDSMNTEAFF. In DNA, the CDR3 is TGTGCCAGCAGTGACAGTATGAACACTGAAGCTTTCTTT.

The V gene is TRBV2, the J gene TRBJ1-1; 8 bases fit TRBD1. Germline trimming cut 3 bases from V and 9 bases from J; bases unmatched to any gene: 9. Per germline, CDR1 SNHLY and CDR2 FYNNEI. The CDR3 totals 14 residues. The CDR3 DNA reads as TGTGCCAGCAGTGAGCGGACAGGGATCATTCAAGCTTTCTTT. Translating gives CASSERTGIIQAFF.

This rearrangement joins TRBV4-3 to TRBJ1-6, with TRBD1 matching over 7 bases. The V and J ends lost 0 bases and 9 bases, in that order; junction bases with no gene match: 5. CDR3 length: 15 amino acids. Germline CDR1 is LGHNA and CDR2 is YSLEER. CDR3 residues: CASSQDQGVGSPLHF. CDR3 sequence (DNA): TGCGCCAGCAGCCAAGATCAGGGGGTCGGTTCACCCCTCCACTTT.

As for this clone: A read error may account for a junction end that differs from germline. The J gene is TRBJ2-1, the V gene TRBV15; perhaps TRBD1 as D (6 bases). Germline V CDR1 and CDR2: LNHNV, YYDKDF (reference sequence). The CDR3 is made up of 17 amino acids. DNA for the CDR3: TGTGCCACCAGCGCGCCGTTAACAGGGATTGCGTCTTGGGAGCGGTTCTTC. This codes for CATSAPLTGIASWERFF.

This chain joins TRBV6-5 and TRBJ2-7, with TRBD2 identical over 9 bases. CDR1 is MNHEY, CDR2 SVGAGI, per germline. The CDR3 spans 13 residues. J gave up 5 bases and V 8 bases, and 7 bases lay outside the gene matches. Here the CDR3 DNA reads TGTGCCAGCGGAGGAGCGGGAGGAAACGAGCAGTACTTC. Translated, it gives CASGGAGGNEQYF.

The V gene is TRBV21-1, the J gene TRBJ2-1; the tabulated D call, TRBD1, remains unverified against the DNA. TRBV21-1 is an annotated pseudogene. CDR3 length equals 16 residues. CDR3 coding DNA: TGTGCCAGCAGCAAAGGGGCCAGGCCCTCCTACAATGAGCAGTTCTTC. Protein sequence: CASSKGARPSYNEQFF.

The genes are TRBV2 and TRBJ1-6, with TRBD1 matching over 9 bases. The CDR3 runs 14 residues. Germline lookup yields CDR1 SNHLY and CDR2 FYNNEI. The J segment lost 8 bases and the V segment lost 6 bases, leaving 5 bases of the junction unmatched. The CDR3 region is CASSFRDRDSPLHF. CDR3 coding DNA: TGTGCCAGCAGCTTCCGGGACAGGGATTCACCCCTCCACTTT.

The rearrangement joins TRBV6-5 to TRBJ1-2; 7 bases are shared with TRBD1. Germline V CDR1 and CDR2: MNHEY, SVGAGI. This CDR3 spans 15 amino acids. J lost 2 bases, V lost 2 bases, and 5 bases had no gene match. CDR3 loop: CASSYGGQNNYGYTF. CDR3 DNA: TGTGCCAGCAGTTACGGGGGACAGAACAACTATGGCTACACCTTC.

The V gene is TRBV19, the J gene TRBJ1-6; the D gene is possibly TRBD1 (5 bases). The CDR3 has 15 amino acids. Germline CDR1 LNHDA, CDR2 SQIVND (reference sequence). V was cut by 2 bases and J by 9 bases, with 14 bases left in between. As DNA, the CDR3 is TGTGCCAGTAGTATATGGGGACTCCTGAGTTCACCCCTCCACTTT. This codes for CASSIWGLLSSPLHF.

V and J are TRBV3-1 (or the pseudogene TRBV3-2) and TRBJ1-2, with 7 bases aligning to TRBD1. J gave up 1 base and V 4 bases, and 6 bases lay outside the gene matches. The CDR3 contains 15 residues. In germline, CDR1 is LGHDT, CDR2 YNNKEL (reference sequence). In DNA form, the CDR3 reads TGTGCCAGCAGCCCCCGAGACAGGGTTAACTATGGCTACACCTTC. Its protein is CASSPRDRVNYGYTF.

The V call is TRBV11-2, the J call TRBJ2-2, with 8 positions matching TRBD1. CDR3 length equals 16 residues. After removal of 5 bases from V and 4 bases from J, the junction contained 9 bases not matched to a gene. Germline loops: CDR1 SGHAT, CDR2 FQNNGV. As DNA, the CDR3 is TGTGCCAGCAGCCAGCCGACAGGGGTCAGCACCGGGGAGCTGTTTTTT. Translated: CASSQPTGVSTGELFF.

This clone was counted many times. V and J are TRBV4-1 and TRBJ1-2; D might be TRBD1 (5 bases). Germline assignment: CDR1 MGHRA and CDR2 YSYEKL. The CDR3 has 12 residues. V lost 1 base, J lost 8 bases, and 8 bases lay in between. The CDR3 nucleotides are TGCGCCAGCAGCCAAGTAAAGGGGGGCTACACCTTC. Its translation is CASSQVKGGYTF.

DNA for the CDR3: TGTGCCAGCAGCCCTCGCGGGGGGCAGAACTACGAGCAGTACTTC. It is translated as CASSPRGGQNYEQYF. V gene TRBV7-2 combines with J gene TRBJ2-7, with 8 positions matching TRBD2. V lost 5 bases to trimming and J lost 3 bases; unmatched junction nucleotides: 9. CDR3 size: 15 residues. Germline values: CDR1 SGHTA, CDR2 FQGNSA.

The genes are TRBV5-1 and TRBJ2-7; D not certain. CDR1 and CDR2 from the germline V gene are SGHRS and YFSETQ. The CDR3 contains 15 residues. V was cut by 0 bases and J by 0 bases, with 10 bases left in between. This CDR3 reads CASSLVPGSSYEQYF. For the CDR3, the DNA is TGCGCCAGCAGCTTGGTGCCAGGCAGCTCCTACGAGCAGTACTTC.

The genes are TRBV10-3 and TRBJ1-3, with D uncertain. Germline CDR1 reads ENHRY; CDR2 reads SYGVKD. V lost 0 bases and J 3 bases, leaving 9 bases between the germline ends. The CDR3 consists of 15 residues. CDR3 loop: CAISESGGSGNTIYF. The CDR3, as DNA: TGTGCCATCAGTGAGTCCGGCGGGAGTGGAAACACCATATATTTT.

The chain combines TRBV6-1 with TRBJ1-6, with D possibly TRBD1 on 5 matching bases. The V gene lost 0 bases and the J gene lost 3 bases, with 15 bases spanning the gap. Germline V lookup: CDR1 MNHNS, CDR2 SASEGT. This CDR3 is 18 amino acids long. The CDR3 loop reads CASSEAGIGEHYNSPLHF. CDR3 sequence (DNA): TGTGCCAGCAGTGAAGCGGGGATAGGGGAACACTATAATTCACCCCTCCACTTT.

This sequence joins TRBV5-1 and TRBJ2-2; the D gene is possibly TRBD2 (5 bases). CDR3 length equals 15 residues. Germline assignment: CDR1 SGHRS and CDR2 YFSETQ. With 0 bases removed from V and 5 bases from J, the gap between germline ends came to 11 bases. The CDR3 spells CASSLGGGGTGELFF. The CDR3, as DNA: TGCGCCAGCAGCTTGGGCGGAGGTGGTACCGGGGAGCTGTTTTTT. Full variable domain (rest looked up from reference TRBV5-1 and TRBJ2-2): KAGVTQTPRYLIKTRGQQVTLSCSPISGHRSVSWYQQTPGQGLQFLFEYFSETQRNKGNFPGRFSGRQFSNSRSEMNVSTLELGDSALYLCASSLGGGGTGELFFGEGSRLTVL.